This entry concerns a single TCR beta chain. Its cognate antigen is unknown. Trimming stripped 1 base from V and 3 bases from J, with 16 bases between. The CDR3 has 16 residues. Looked up from germline, CDR1 is SGHRS and CDR2 is YFSETQ. Clones were read by immunoSEQ multiplex PCR, and TCRdb kept only the in-frame ones, dropping some. This sample carries approximately 89,000 clones, 70% to 90% of them seen once, and the ten largest clones take 0.5%. These data are taken from a study of OX40 agonist ivuxolimab in advanced cancers. Study in general: The dose-escalation group included hepatocellular carcinoma, melanoma, renal cell carcinoma and head and neck cancer. Regarding the study as a whole: Mean expanded clone counts were higher in CD8+ than CD4+ T cells.

Material: CD4+ or CD8+ T cells sorted from blood, obtained in a trial of the OX40 agonist ivuxolimab. This sequence was found in an adult with an advanced solid tumor such as melanoma, head and neck, liver or kidney cancer. This chain joins TRBV5-1 and TRBJ1-1; tentatively, D is TRBD1 (6 bases). The CDR3 DNA reads as TGCGCCAGCAGCTTGCTCTCACGGACAGCGGACACTGAAGCTTTCTTT. Translation gives CASSLLSRTADTEAFF.